These T cell receptor beta chains were read from a single sample in a study of technical replicates of blood from several donors. Produced via immunoSEQ multiplex PCR; TCRdb's table is partial and in-frame only. The repertoire consists of tens of thousands of clones, with 75% to 95% occurring once and the leading ten covering less than 5%. Sequenced: PBMCs. The receptors derive from a human donor in good health. Some clones in this sample may be carry-over from other donors' samples. Each CDR3 is given without its conserved first and last residue.

V: TRBV11-1; length: 13; J: TRBJ2-2; CDR3: ASSFGPRNTGELF
V: TRBV7-2; length: 14; J: TRBJ2-7; CDR3: ASSLMWGGLGYEQY
V: TRBV29-1; length: 12; J: TRBJ2-1; CDR3: SVYTGTSPGEQF
V: TRBV6-5; length: 13; J: TRBJ2-7; CDR3: ASSYTGTASYEQY
V: TRBV7-9; length: 12; J: TRBJ1-2; CDR3: ASSLGQGNYGYT
V: TRBV18; length: 12; J: TRBJ1-1; CDR3: ASSPQGVNTEAF
V: TRBV4-3; length: 14; J: TRBJ2-3; CDR3: ASSLGAGTSTDTQY
V: TRBV5-1; length: 11; J: TRBJ2-3; CDR3: ASSTGLPDTQY
V: TRBV5-1; length: 14; J: TRBJ2-5; CDR3: ASSLWTSGPQETQY
V: TRBV5-4; length: 14; J: TRBJ2-1; CDR3: ASSFTTGGGNNEQF
V: TRBV10-3; length: 13; J: TRBJ2-3; CDR3: AISDKDRGTDTQY
V: TRBV6-1; length: 11; J: TRBJ2-3; CDR3: ASRPYSTDTQY
V: TRBV6-4; length: 12; J: TRBJ2-1; CDR3: ASSDAPGVGEQF
V: TRBV10-3; length: 12; J: TRBJ2-7; CDR3: AIRGTSGSYEQY
V: TRBV7-9; length: 14; J: TRBJ1-4; CDR3: ASSRDRAGTNEKLF
V: TRBV2; length: 11; J: TRBJ1-1; CDR3: ASSPRENTEAF
V: TRBV6-6; length: 13; J: TRBJ1-2; CDR3: ASSYQDRVVYGYT
V: TRBV19; length: 11; J: TRBJ2-3; CDR3: ASSMPGTDTQY
V: TRBV25-1; length: 11; J: TRBJ1-3; CDR3: ASSVTGPSTIY
V: TRBV5-1; length: 12; J: TRBJ1-3; CDR3: ASSSGGSGNTIY
V: TRBV7-6; length: 15; J: TRBJ2-7; CDR3: ASSLGPRGGGQNEQY
V: TRBV7-3; length: 11; J: TRBJ2-7; CDR3: ASQGEKPYEQY
V: TRBV7-9; length: 13; J: TRBJ2-7; CDR3: ASSLASGTTYEQY
V: TRBV7-6; length: 13; J: TRBJ2-1; CDR3: ASSYPGQGLSEQF
V: TRBV7-8; length: 10; J: TRBJ2-7; CDR3: ASSLSLHEQY
V: TRBV7-7; length: 11; J: TRBJ1-1; CDR3: ASSRDRNTEAF
V: TRBV27; length: 11; J: TRBJ2-7; CDR3: ASSLREGREQY
V: TRBV7-2; length: 12; J: TRBJ2-7; CDR3: ASSTSGSIYEQY
V: TRBV4-1; length: 14; J: TRBJ1-5; CDR3: ASSQVDRVLGQPQH
V: TRBV4-3; length: 17; J: TRBJ1-6; CDR3: ASSRIRQGYSSYNSPLH
V: TRBV6-7; length: 12; J: TRBJ1-6; CDR3: ASSCGQLGAPLH
V: TRBV18; length: 12; J: TRBJ1-2; CDR3: ASSPGTPGYGYT
V: TRBV7-8; length: 10; J: TRBJ2-5; CDR3: ASSLARETQY
V: TRBV11-2; length: 10; J: TRBJ2-7; CDR3: ASSRGGDEQY
V: TRBV11-2; length: 13; J: TRBJ2-7; CDR3: ASRGLSGRNYEQY
V: TRBV11-2; length: 12; J: TRBJ1-1; CDR3: ASSVTGTVTEAF
V: TRBV5-8; length: 13; J: TRBJ1-2; CDR3: ASSLAGTGDYGYT